The 5 T cell receptor beta chains below come from one sample, sequenced in a study of blood T cells in healthy people across ages. Next came a second PCR, run for roughly 7 to 12 cycles, which used a sample-barcoded 5' primer along with a J-beta primer mix. TCRdb processed the 5' RACE reads anew with MiXCR; each CDR3 protein has one entry. The sample gives 630,000 or so distinct CDR3 sequences, 32% of which show up once; 15% is in the top ten. The sample consisted of blood. Receptor source: an elderly woman in good health.

The CDR3 nucleotides read TGTGCCAGCAGCGTACAGGGACCCTCGGGGTACTTC. As protein: CASSVQGPSGYF. The rearrangement uses TRBV2 and TRBJ2-5; possible D gene TRBD1, 6 bases. Germline V gene sequence: CDR1 SNHLY, CDR2 FYNNEI. CDR3 size: 12 residues. Trimming pared 6 bases from V and 13 bases from J, leaving 18 bases between.

This clonotype was counted many times. V usage is TRBV18 and J usage is TRBJ2-7; unclear D gene. Germline assignment: CDR1 KGHSH and CDR2 LQKENI. The CDR3 extends over 12 amino acids. V was cut by 1 base and J by 1 base, with 2 bases left in between. CDR3 residues: CASSPQSYEQYF. The CDR3 nucleotides are TGTGCCAGCTCACCACAGTCCTACGAGCAGTACTTC.

This clonotype was recorded many times. A much larger clone differs from this one at a single base, so this may be a read error. The chain joins TRBV7-2 to TRBJ2-7; maybe TRBD2 (7 bases). Germline loops: CDR1 SGHTA, CDR2 FQGNSA. This CDR3 comprises 13 residues. V was trimmed by 3 bases and J by 7 bases, leaving 13 bases between them. CDR3: CASSFQGGGEQYF. As DNA, the CDR3 is TGTGCCAGCAGCTTTCAAGGGGGGGGTGAGCAGTACTTC.

This chain links TRBV20-1 with TRBJ2-7, with a tentative D call TRBD1 (7 bases). The tail of the sequence fits TRBJ2-5 better, so the J call may be wrong. Germline CDR1 is DFQATT and CDR2 is SNEGSKA (reference sequence). CDR3 length: 15 residues. This chain's CDR3 is CSARKEGARLETQYF. The DNA of the CDR3 is TGCAGTGCTAGAAAGGAGGGGGCGAGGTTGGAGACCCAGTACTTC.

This clonotype occurred many times. This rearrangement joins TRBV28 to TRBJ2-7, with 7 bases aligning to TRBD1. Germline-derived CDR1 and CDR2 are MDHEN and SYDVKM. The CDR3 contains 14 residues. The trim removed 5 bases at V and 3 bases at J, leaving 7 bases unmatched. CDR3 in amino acids: CASSPGTVYYEQYF. As DNA, the CDR3 is TGTGCCAGCAGTCCCGGGACAGTTTACTACGAGCAGTACTTC.